What follows is one TCR beta chain and its context. Its antigen is as yet unknown. The data were taken from a study of T cell responses to AZD1222 COVID-19 vaccine. Study-wide results and limits: Increased Spike-specific TCR breadth and depth were observed after two AZD1222 doses.

The CDR3 length is 13 residues. The V gene's germline CDR1 is SGDLS and CDR2 YYNGEE. Trimming removed 4 bases at V and 0 bases at J, with 7 bases between. Assay: immunoSEQ multiplex PCR; the TCRdb copy retains only in-frame clones and omits some. The sample has tens of thousands of clones; around 88% are singletons. The source is an adult in good health. The material sequenced was peripheral blood, taken on day 0 of AZD1222 vaccination. V usage is TRBV9 and J usage is TRBJ1-1; no definite D call. CDR3 sequence (DNA): TGTGCCAGCAGCCCGGTGGTGAACACTGAAGCTTTCTTT. It translates to CASSPVVNTEAFF.